This passage covers 26 T cell receptor beta chains from one sample sequenced in a study of blood T cell repertoires in COVID-19. Here immunoSEQ multiplex PCR was the method, and the copy in TCRdb shows in-frame clones only, minus some. This sample yields about 99,000 clones, of which around 88% are seen a single time; about 1.9% belongs to the top ten. Sequencing was performed on peripheral blood. These TCRs come from a man aged 50 or older with COVID-19, enrolled during active disease.

V and J are TRBV7-3 and TRBJ2-5, with D maybe TRBD2 (5 bases). Trimming took off 5 bases at V and 1 base at J, with 8 bases between the two ends. Germline CDR1 reads SGHTA; CDR2 reads FQGTGA. This CDR3 is 13 amino acids long. CDR3 sequence: CASSTTSQETQYF. In DNA, the CDR3 is TGTGCCAGCAGCACCACTAGCCAAGAGACCCAGTACTTC.

Only a few counts were recorded for this clone. V is TRBV2 and J is TRBJ1-4; D remains unclear. The CDR3 contains 15 residues. From germline, CDR1 is SNHLY and CDR2 FYNNEI. V was shortened by 6 bases and J by 2 bases, with 13 bases between the two germline ends. The CDR3 loop reads CASSGYRVTNEKLFF. For the CDR3, the DNA is TGTGCCAGCAGCGGTTACCGCGTTACTAATGAAAAACTGTTTTTT.

The chain is built from TRBV12-5 and TRBJ2-5; 8 nucleotides match TRBD2. Germline V CDR1 and CDR2: LGHNT, FRNRAP. The CDR3 extends over 16 amino acids. V shed 1 base, J shed 1 base, and the junction held 5 bases outside the gene matches. CDR3 sequence: CASGLGVAGTQETQYF. In DNA form, the CDR3 reads TGTGCTAGTGGTTTGGGGGTAGCGGGGACCCAAGAGACCCAGTACTTC.

A few counts support this clone. The chain is built from TRBV10-3 and TRBJ1-2; TRBD1 might be the D (6 bases). The CDR3 spans 15 residues. From germline, CDR1 is ENHRY and CDR2 SYGVKD. V lost 6 bases, J lost 6 bases, and 20 bases lay in between. The CDR3 protein is CAIRREGVLQNGYTF. CDR3 nucleotide sequence: TGTGCCATCAGGAGAGAGGGGGTTTTGCAGAATGGCTACACCTTC.

The rearrangement joins TRBV6-5 to TRBJ1-5, with D perhaps matching TRBD1 (6 bases). Germline values: CDR1 MNHEY, CDR2 SVGAGI. The CDR3 has 14 residues. Trimming cost V 2 bases and J 6 bases, with 11 bases left between them. As DNA, the CDR3 is TGTGCCAGCAGTTACGGGGGCGCGGGTCAGCCCCAGCATTTT. Protein product: CASSYGGAGQPQHF.

The chain uses TRBV28 and TRBJ1-1; D may be TRBD1 (5 bases). The ends were cut back, 6 bases at V and 6 bases at J, with 14 bases in the middle. Germline CDR1 and CDR2: MDHEN and SYDVKM. This CDR3 comprises 13 residues. As DNA, the CDR3 is TGTGCCAGCAGCTCCTCGGGGGGGGCTGAAGCTTTCTTT. It codes for CASSSSGGAEAFF.

The chain links TRBV19 to TRBJ2-2; 10 nucleotides line up with TRBD2. Losses at the gene ends were 7 bases for V and 5 bases for J; bases not matched to a gene: 7. CDR1 LNHDA and CDR2 SQIVND come from the germline V gene (reference sequence). CDR3 size: 15 residues. The CDR3 nucleotides are TGTGCCAGTACCTTTACTAGCGGGGCAACCGGGGAGCTGTTTTTT. Encoded protein: CASTFTSGATGELFF. Supplemented by reference TRBV19 and TRBJ2-2, the full variable domain reads DGGITQSPKYLFRKEGQNVTLSCEQNLNHDAMYWYRQDPGQGLRLIYYSQIVNDFQKGDIAEGYSVSREKKESFPLTVTSAQKNPTAFYLCASTFTSGATGELFFGEGSRLTVL.

The sample holds one count of this clone. The rearrangement joins TRBV5-8 to TRBJ2-1, with a possible D match to TRBD2 (6 bases). V lost 0 bases to trimming and J lost 1 base, with 14 bases between them. Germline CDR1 SGHTS, CDR2 YDEGEE. The CDR3 is 17 amino acids. The CDR3 protein is CASSLAVTGRSYNEQFF. Written as DNA, the CDR3 is TGTGCCAGCAGCTTGGCCGTTACGGGGAGGTCCTACAATGAGCAGTTCTTC. The variable domain in full, completed from reference TRBV5-8 and TRBJ2-1, reads EAGVTQSPTHLIKTRGQQATLRCSPISGHTSVYWYQQALGLGLQFLLWYDEGEERNRGNFPPRFSGRQFPNYSSELNVNALELEDSALYLCASSLAVTGRSYNEQFFGPGTRLTVL.

This rearrangement joins TRBV4-1 to TRBJ2-1, with 7 bases matching TRBD2. Germline V gives CDR1 MGHRA, CDR2 YSYEKL. With 1 base clipped from V and 0 bases from J, the junction kept 3 bases outside the gene matches. The CDR3 runs to 16 residues. CDR3 region: CASSQGRGSSYNEQFF. CDR3 sequence (DNA): TGCGCCAGCAGCCAAGGGCGGGGGAGCTCCTACAATGAGCAGTTCTTC.

This clone has a handful of counts. This chain uses TRBV30 with TRBJ1-1, with 9 bases fitting TRBD1. This CDR3 is built from 15 residues. CDR1 and CDR2 (germline): GTSNPN, SVGIG (reference sequence). The V and J ends lost 3 bases and 1 base, in that order; junction bases with no gene match: 6. The CDR3 sequence: CAWRGQGLANTEAFF. The CDR3, as DNA: TGTGCCTGGAGGGGACAGGGCCTGGCGAACACTGAAGCTTTCTTT.

This chain links TRBV9 with TRBJ2-5; possible D gene TRBD2, 6 bases. The CDR3 consists of 15 residues. CDR1 SGDLS and CDR2 YYNGEE come from the germline V gene. V lost 4 bases and J 2 bases, leaving 15 bases between the germline ends. The CDR3 loop is CASSPGGGIQETQYF. The CDR3 coding sequence is TGTGCCAGCAGCCCAGGAGGAGGGATACAAGAGACCCAGTACTTC.

The genes are TRBV28 and TRBJ1-5, with no clear D. The V gene lost 7 bases and the J gene lost 2 bases, with 15 bases spanning the gap. The CDR3 runs 15 residues. CDR1 and CDR2 (germline): MDHEN, SYDVKM. For the CDR3, the DNA is TGTGCCAGCATCTCAGGCGGGCACGGCAATCAGCCCCAGCATTTT. Protein product: CASISGGHGNQPQHF.

The J gene is TRBJ2-1, the V gene TRBV9; the match to TRBD2 covers 9 bases. Germline lookup yields CDR1 SGDLS and CDR2 YYNGEE. V dropped 4 bases and J dropped 0; count of bases not matched to a gene: 2. The CDR3 sequence is 15 residues long. This CDR3 is CASSLAGSSYNEQFF. Here the CDR3 DNA reads TGTGCCAGCAGCCTAGCGGGATCCTCCTACAATGAGCAGTTCTTC.

This chain uses TRBV10-3 with TRBJ2-3, with 9 positions matching TRBD1. This CDR3 comprises 15 residues. V was clipped by 5 bases and J by 6 bases; unmatched bases: 9. Germline V gene lookup returns CDR1 ENHRY and CDR2 SYGVKD. CDR3 nucleotides: TGTGCCATCAGTAACCGGGACAGGGAAGGGGATACGCAGTATTTT. Its translation: CAISNRDREGDTQYF.

V usage is TRBV5-1 and J usage is TRBJ2-7; 7 bases fit TRBD2. This CDR3 is built from 15 residues. Germline V gene data show CDR1 as SGHRS and CDR2 as YFSETQ. The ends lost 3 bases at V and 6 bases at J; junction bases unmatched: 12. CDR3 in DNA: TGCGCCAGCAGCTGGAACAGCGGGGCGACGAGCGAGCAGTACTTC. It encodes CASSWNSGATSEQYF.

The CDR3 region is CATSRDRGVFQPQHF. The CDR3 nucleotides are TGTGCCACCAGCAGAGATCGGGGAGTGTTCCAGCCCCAGCATTTT. The chain links TRBV15 to TRBJ1-5; D not resolved. The V gene's germline CDR1 is LNHNV and CDR2 YYDKDF (reference sequence). The CDR3 length is 15 residues. The V end was cut by 0 bases, the J end by 7 bases, with 13 bases between.

V gene TRBV30 combines with J gene TRBJ1-1; D remains unclear. CDR1 GTSNPN and CDR2 SVGIG come from the germline V gene (reference sequence). V was shortened by 2 bases and J by 1 base, with 8 bases between the two germline ends. The CDR3 loop spans 13 amino acids. The CDR3 bases are TGTGCCTGGAGTCCGGGTTCGAACACTGAAGCTTTCTTT. Its translation: CAWSPGSNTEAFF.

This chain joins TRBV19 and TRBJ1-1; TRBD1 aligns across 7 bases. Per germline, CDR1 LNHDA and CDR2 SQIVND (reference sequence). V shed 1 base, J shed 3 bases, and the junction held 8 bases outside the gene matches. The CDR3 totals 16 residues. CDR3 sequence reads: CASSIGQGVTDTEAFF. CDR3 in DNA: TGTGCCAGTAGTATAGGCCAGGGGGTTACGGACACTGAAGCTTTCTTT.

This clone has a single count. The chain recombines TRBV4-1 with TRBJ2-2; D remains ambiguous. The CDR3 extends over 13 amino acids. Germline V gene data show CDR1 as MGHRA and CDR2 as YSYEKL. Trimming removed 3 bases from V and 6 bases from J, with 8 bases in between. The CDR3 protein is CASSHSAAGELFF. Written as DNA, the CDR3 is TGCGCCAGCAGCCACTCCGCGGCCGGGGAGCTGTTTTTT.

This clone was counted only a few times. The J gene is TRBJ2-1, the V gene TRBV28; 11 bases align to TRBD1. CDR3 size: 16 residues. The J segment lost 3 bases and the V segment lost 1 base, leaving 2 bases of the junction unmatched. Germline V gene sequence: CDR1 MDHEN, CDR2 SYDVKM. The CDR3: CASSLSGTGGYNEQFF. The CDR3, as DNA: TGTGCCAGCAGTTTATCTGGGACAGGGGGCTACAATGAGCAGTTCTTC.

This clone occurred once. The V call is TRBV12-3 or TRBV12-4, the J call TRBJ2-1, with 9 bases lining up with TRBD1. The CDR3 extends over 13 amino acids. Trimming removed 6 bases from V and 6 bases from J; junction bases left unmatched: 3. CDR3 DNA sequence: TGTGCCAGCAGGGAGACAGGGGGCAATGAGCAGTTCTTC. Its protein is CASRETGGNEQFF.

The rearrangement links TRBV7-2 to TRBJ2-3; D may be TRBD2 (6 bases). This CDR3 region has 14 residues. V shed 5 bases and J shed 0 bases, with 9 bases lying between them. The germline V gene has CDR1 SGHTA and CDR2 FQGNSA. The CDR3 coding sequence is TGTGCCAGCAGCCGGGGACTGAGCACAGATACGCAGTATTTT. Its translation: CASSRGLSTDTQYF.

The chain combines TRBV19 with TRBJ1-1; D remains ambiguous. V was trimmed by 5 bases and J by 7 bases, leaving 20 bases between them. This CDR3 has 15 amino acids. Germline CDR1 reads LNHDA; CDR2 reads SQIVND (reference sequence). The DNA of the CDR3 is TGTGCCAGTAGTGCTCGGGGTCCCCTTCTTCTTGAAGCTTTCTTT. Its protein product is CASSARGPLLLEAFF.

This rearrangement joins TRBV5-6 to TRBJ1-5; 9 bases align to TRBD1. CDR3 length: 18 residues. J was trimmed by 0 bases and V by 3 bases; bases with no gene match: 10. CDR1 and CDR2 from the germline V gene are SGHDT and YYEEEE. CDR3 coding DNA: TGTGCCAGCAGCTCCAGGGACAGGGACCCTTATAGCAATCAGCCCCAGCATTTT. This encodes CASSSRDRDPYSNQPQHF. Using reference TRBV5-6 and TRBJ1-5 for the parts outside the CDR3, the full variable domain is DAGVTQSPTHLIKTRGQQVTLRCSPKSGHDTVSWYQQALGQGPQFIFQYYEEEERQRGNFPDRFSGHQFPNYSSELNVNALLLGDSALYLCASSSRDRDPYSNQPQHFGDGTRLSIL.

This chain uses TRBV7-2 with TRBJ2-7; tentatively, D is TRBD2 (5 bases). Between the trimmed V and J ends, which lost 5 bases and 3 bases, there was a span of 11 bases. Germline values: CDR1 SGHTA, CDR2 FQGNSA. This CDR3 region has 13 residues. The CDR3 here is CASSLPEDYEQYF. The CDR3 DNA is TGTGCCAGCAGCCTCCCGGAGGACTACGAGCAGTACTTC.

This clone was seen only once. The chain uses TRBV19 and TRBJ2-3; D gene unclear. Germline lookup yields CDR1 LNHDA and CDR2 SQIVND (reference sequence). The CDR3 extends over 14 amino acids. Between the trimmed V and J ends, which lost 4 bases and 2 bases, there was a span of 10 bases. CDR3 protein: CASSTLLPTDTQYF. The CDR3 DNA follows: TGTGCCAGTAGTACGCTATTACCCACAGATACGCAGTATTTT.